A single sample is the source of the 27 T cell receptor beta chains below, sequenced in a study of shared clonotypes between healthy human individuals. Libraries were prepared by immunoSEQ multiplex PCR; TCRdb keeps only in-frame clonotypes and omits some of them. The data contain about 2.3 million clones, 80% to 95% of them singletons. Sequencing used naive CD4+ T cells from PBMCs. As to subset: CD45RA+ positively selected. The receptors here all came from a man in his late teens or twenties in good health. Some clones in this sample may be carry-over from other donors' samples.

The chain's CDR3 is CASSSLAPKGSYEQYF. The CDR3 nucleotides are TGTGCCAGCAGTTCACTGGCCCCGAAGGGATCCTACGAGCAGTACTTC. The V and J genes are TRBV28 and TRBJ2-7; D ambiguous. Germline CDR1 reads MDHEN; CDR2 reads SYDVKM. The CDR3 runs 16 residues. With 4 bases removed from V and 1 base from J, the gap between germline ends came to 17 bases.

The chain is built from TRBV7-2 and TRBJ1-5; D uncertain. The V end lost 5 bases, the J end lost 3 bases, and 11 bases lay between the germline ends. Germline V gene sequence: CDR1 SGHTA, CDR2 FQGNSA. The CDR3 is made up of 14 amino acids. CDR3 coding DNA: TGTGCCAGCAGCGTGACGGTGCACAATCAGCCCCAGCATTTT. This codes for CASSVTVHNQPQHF.

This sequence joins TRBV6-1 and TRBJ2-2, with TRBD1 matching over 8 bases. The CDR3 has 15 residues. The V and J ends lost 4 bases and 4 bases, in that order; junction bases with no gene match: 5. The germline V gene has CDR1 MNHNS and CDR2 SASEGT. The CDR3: CASSATGVGTGELFF. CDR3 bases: TGTGCCAGCAGTGCGACAGGGGTTGGCACCGGGGAGCTGTTTTTT.

CDR3: CASRTSGSLGTDTQYF. For the CDR3, the DNA is TGTGCCAGCCGGACTAGCGGGAGTTTGGGCACAGATACGCAGTATTTT. The chain employs TRBV7-2 and TRBJ2-3; 13 nucleotides align to TRBD2. Germline assignment: CDR1 SGHTA and CDR2 FQGNSA. Losses at the gene ends were 8 bases for V and 1 base for J; bases not matched to a gene: 6. This CDR3 has 16 residues. The full variable domain, rest sourced from reference TRBV7-2 and TRBJ2-3, is GAGVSQSPSNKVTEKGKDVELRCDPISGHTALYWYRQSLGQGLEFLIYFQGNSAPDKSGLPSDRFSAERTGGSVSTLTIQRTQQEDSAVYLCASRTSGSLGTDTQYFGPGTRLTVL.

This chain's CDR3 is CASSQDARDRLVEQYF. The CDR3, as DNA: TGTGCCAGCAGCCAAGATGCCCGAGACAGGCTTGTCGAGCAGTACTTC. This chain uses TRBV14 with TRBJ2-7, with D possibly matching TRBD1 (6 bases). Germline CDR1 reads SGHDN; CDR2 reads FVKESK. V gave up 0 bases and J gave up 6 bases, with 18 bases separating them. This CDR3 comprises 16 residues.

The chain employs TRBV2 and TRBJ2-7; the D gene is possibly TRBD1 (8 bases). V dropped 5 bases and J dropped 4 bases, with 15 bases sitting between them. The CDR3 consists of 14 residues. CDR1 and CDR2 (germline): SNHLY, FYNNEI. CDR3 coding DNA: TGTGCCAGCAGTCGAACAGGGGGGGAGTACGAGCAGTACTTC. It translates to CASSRTGGEYEQYF.

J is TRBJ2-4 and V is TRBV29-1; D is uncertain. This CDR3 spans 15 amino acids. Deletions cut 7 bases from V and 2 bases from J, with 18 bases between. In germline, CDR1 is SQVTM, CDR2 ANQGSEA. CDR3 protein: CSARQVIRTKNIQYF. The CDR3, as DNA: TGCAGCGCTCGACAAGTAATACGAACCAAAAACATTCAGTACTTC.

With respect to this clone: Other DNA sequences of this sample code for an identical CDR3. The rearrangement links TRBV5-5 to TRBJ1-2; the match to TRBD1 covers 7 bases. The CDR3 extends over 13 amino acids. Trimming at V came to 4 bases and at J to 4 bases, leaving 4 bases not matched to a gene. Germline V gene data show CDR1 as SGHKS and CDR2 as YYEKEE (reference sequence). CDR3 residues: CASSPGDSYGYTF. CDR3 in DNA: TGTGCCAGCAGCCCTGGGGACAGCTATGGCTACACCTTC.

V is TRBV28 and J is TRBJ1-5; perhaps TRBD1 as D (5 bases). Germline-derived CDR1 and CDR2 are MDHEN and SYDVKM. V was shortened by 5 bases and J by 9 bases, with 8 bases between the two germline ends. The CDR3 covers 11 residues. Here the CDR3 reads CASSGTGPQHF. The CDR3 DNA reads TGTGCCAGCAGTGGGACGGGGCCCCAGCATTTT.

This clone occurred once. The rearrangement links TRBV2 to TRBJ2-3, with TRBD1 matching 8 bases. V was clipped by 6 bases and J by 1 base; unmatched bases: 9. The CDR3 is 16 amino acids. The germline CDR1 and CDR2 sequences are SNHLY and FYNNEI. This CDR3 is CASSSTGTGRTDTQYF. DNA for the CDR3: TGTGCCAGCAGCTCAACCGGGACAGGTCGCACAGATACGCAGTATTTT.

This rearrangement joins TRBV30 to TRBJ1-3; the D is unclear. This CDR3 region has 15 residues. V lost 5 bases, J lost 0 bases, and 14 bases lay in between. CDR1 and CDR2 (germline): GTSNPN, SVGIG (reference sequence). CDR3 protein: CAWAPRLGSGNTIYF. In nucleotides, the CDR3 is TGTGCCTGGGCTCCCCGACTGGGCTCTGGAAACACCATATATTTT.

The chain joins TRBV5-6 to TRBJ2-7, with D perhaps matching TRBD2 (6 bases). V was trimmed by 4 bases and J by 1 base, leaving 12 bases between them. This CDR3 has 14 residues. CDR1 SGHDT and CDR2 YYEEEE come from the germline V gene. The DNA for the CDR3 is TGTGCCAGCAGCCGACTAGGGGTTTCCTACGAGCAGTACTTC. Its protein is CASSRLGVSYEQYF.

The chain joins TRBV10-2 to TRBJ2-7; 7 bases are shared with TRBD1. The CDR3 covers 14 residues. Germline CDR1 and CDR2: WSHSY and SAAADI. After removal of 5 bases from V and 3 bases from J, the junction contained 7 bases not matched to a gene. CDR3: CASSFLGTVYEQYF. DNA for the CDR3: TGCGCCAGCAGTTTTCTCGGGACAGTCTACGAGCAGTACTTC.

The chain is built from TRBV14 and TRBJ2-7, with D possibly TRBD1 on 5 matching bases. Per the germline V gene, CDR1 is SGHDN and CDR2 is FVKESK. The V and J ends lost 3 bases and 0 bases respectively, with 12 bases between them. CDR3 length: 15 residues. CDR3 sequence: CASSQWQGSSYEQYF. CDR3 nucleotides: TGTGCCAGCAGCCAGTGGCAGGGTAGCTCCTACGAGCAGTACTTC.

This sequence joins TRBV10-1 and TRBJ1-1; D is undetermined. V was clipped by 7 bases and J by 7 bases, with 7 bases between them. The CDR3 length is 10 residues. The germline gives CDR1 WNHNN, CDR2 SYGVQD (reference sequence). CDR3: CASKRSEAFF. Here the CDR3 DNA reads TGCGCCAGCAAACGGAGTGAAGCTTTCTTT.

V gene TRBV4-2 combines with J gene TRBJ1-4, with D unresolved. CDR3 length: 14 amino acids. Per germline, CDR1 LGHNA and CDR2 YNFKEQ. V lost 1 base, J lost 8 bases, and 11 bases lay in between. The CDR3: CASSQVSGWEKLFF. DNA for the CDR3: TGTGCCAGCAGCCAAGTCTCAGGCTGGGAAAAACTGTTTTTT.

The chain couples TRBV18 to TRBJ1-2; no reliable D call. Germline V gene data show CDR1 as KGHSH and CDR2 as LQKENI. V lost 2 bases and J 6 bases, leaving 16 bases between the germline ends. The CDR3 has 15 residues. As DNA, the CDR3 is TGTGCCAGCTCACCAACTTCGGACCTCGGGAATGGCTACACCTTC. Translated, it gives CASSPTSDLGNGYTF.

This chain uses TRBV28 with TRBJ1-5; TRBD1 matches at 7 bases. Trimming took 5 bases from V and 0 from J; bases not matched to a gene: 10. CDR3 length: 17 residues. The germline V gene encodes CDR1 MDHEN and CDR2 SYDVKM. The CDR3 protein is CASSPLDREYSNQPQHF. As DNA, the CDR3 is TGTGCCAGCAGTCCACTCGACAGGGAGTATAGCAATCAGCCCCAGCATTTT.

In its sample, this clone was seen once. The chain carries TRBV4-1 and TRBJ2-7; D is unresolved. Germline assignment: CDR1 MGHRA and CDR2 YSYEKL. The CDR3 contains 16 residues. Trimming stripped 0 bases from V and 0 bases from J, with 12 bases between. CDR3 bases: TGCGCCAGCAGCCAAGAAGTAGCACTGAGCTCCTACGAGCAGTACTTC. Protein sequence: CASSQEVALSSYEQYF.

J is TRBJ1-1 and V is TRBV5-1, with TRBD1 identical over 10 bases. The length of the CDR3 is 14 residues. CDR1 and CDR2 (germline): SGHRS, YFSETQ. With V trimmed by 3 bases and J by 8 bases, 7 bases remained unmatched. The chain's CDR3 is CASSSGGQGSEAFF. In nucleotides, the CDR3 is TGCGCCAGCAGCTCCGGGGGACAGGGGAGCGAAGCTTTCTTT.

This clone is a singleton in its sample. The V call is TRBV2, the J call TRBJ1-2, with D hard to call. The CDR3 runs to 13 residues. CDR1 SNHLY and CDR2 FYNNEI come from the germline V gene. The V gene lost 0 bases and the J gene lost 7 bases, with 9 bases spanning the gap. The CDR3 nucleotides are TGTGCCAGCAGTGAAGCCTTGAGGGCTGGCTACACCTTC. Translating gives CASSEALRAGYTF.

The CDR3 region is CASRPTSGRETGELFF. As DNA, the CDR3 is TGTGCCAGCAGACCGACTAGCGGGAGGGAAACCGGGGAGCTGTTTTTT. The J gene is TRBJ2-2, the V gene TRBV7-9; the match to TRBD2 covers 14 bases. The CDR3 contains 16 residues. V lost 6 bases to trimming and J lost 5 bases; unmatched junction nucleotides: 5. CDR1 is SEHNR, CDR2 FQNEAQ, per germline (reference sequence). The complete variable domain, with remaining parts taken from reference TRBV7-9 and TRBJ2-2, reads DTGVSQNPRHKITKRGQNVTFRCDPISEHNRLYWYRQTLGQGPEFLTYFQNEAQLEKSRLLSDRFSAERPKGSFSTLEIQRTEQGDSAMYLCASRPTSGRETGELFFGEGSRLTVL.

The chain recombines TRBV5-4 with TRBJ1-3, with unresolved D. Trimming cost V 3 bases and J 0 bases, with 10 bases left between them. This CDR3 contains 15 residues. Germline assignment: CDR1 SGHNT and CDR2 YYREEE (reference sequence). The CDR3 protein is CASSWAGSSGNTIYF. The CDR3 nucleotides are TGTGCCAGCAGCTGGGCTGGGAGCTCTGGAAACACCATATATTTT.

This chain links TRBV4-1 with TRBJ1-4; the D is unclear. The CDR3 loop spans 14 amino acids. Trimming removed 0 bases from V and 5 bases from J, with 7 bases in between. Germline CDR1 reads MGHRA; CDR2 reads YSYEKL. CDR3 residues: CASSQDSENEKLFF. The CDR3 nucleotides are TGCGCCAGCAGCCAAGATTCAGAAAATGAAAAACTGTTTTTT.

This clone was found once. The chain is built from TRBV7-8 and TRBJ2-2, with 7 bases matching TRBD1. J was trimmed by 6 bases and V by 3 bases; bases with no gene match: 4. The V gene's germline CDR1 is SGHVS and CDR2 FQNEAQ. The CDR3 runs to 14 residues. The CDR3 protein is CASSFLTGAGELFF. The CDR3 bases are TGTGCCAGCAGCTTTTTAACAGGGGCCGGGGAGCTGTTTTTT.

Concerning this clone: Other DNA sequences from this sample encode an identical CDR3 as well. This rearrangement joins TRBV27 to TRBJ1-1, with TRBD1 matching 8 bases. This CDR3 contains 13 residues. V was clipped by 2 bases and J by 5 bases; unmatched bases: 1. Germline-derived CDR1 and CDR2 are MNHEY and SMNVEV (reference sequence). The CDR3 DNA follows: TGTGCCAGCAGTTTAACAGGGGGAACTGAAGCTTTCTTT. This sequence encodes CASSLTGGTEAFF.

The CDR3 reads CASSQEGKGYRLEQFF. The CDR3 nucleotides read TGCGCCAGCAGCCAAGAAGGGAAGGGATATCGTCTTGAGCAGTTCTTC. The V and J genes are TRBV4-1 and TRBJ2-1; D uncertain. The CDR3 length is 16 residues. Trimming pared 0 bases from V and 9 bases from J, leaving 18 bases between. Germline CDR1 and CDR2: MGHRA and YSYEKL.